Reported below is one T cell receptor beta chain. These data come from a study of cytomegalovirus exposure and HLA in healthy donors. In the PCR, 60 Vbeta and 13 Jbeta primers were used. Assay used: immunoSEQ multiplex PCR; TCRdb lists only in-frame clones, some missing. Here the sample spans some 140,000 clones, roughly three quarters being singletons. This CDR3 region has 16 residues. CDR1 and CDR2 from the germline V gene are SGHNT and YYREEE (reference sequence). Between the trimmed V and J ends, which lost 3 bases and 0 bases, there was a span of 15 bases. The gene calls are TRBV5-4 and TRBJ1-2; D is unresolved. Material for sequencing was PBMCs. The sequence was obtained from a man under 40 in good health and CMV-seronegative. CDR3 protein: CASSSIDTRTNYGYTF. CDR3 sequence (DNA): TGTGCCAGCAGCTCCATCGACACTAGGACTAACTATGGCTACACCTTC.